The clone carrying this T cell receptor (beta chain) turned up a few times. Germline values: CDR1 MGHRA, CDR2 YSYEKL. Trimming stripped 0 bases from V and 6 bases from J, with 12 bases between. The CDR3 is made up of 14 amino acids. This entry comes from a study of neoadjuvant anti-PD-1 for oral cavity cancer. Stage II-IVA oral cavity squamous cell carcinoma was new and untreated by systemic or radiation therapy. The patients had HPV-negative, locally advanced oral cavity squamous cell carcinoma. Six replicates per PBMC sample, mostly from 480 ng of genomic DNA. Some clones are missing from TCRdb's copy, which holds only in-frame ones; the method was immunoSEQ multiplex PCR. The sample lists about 13,000 clones, about 70% occurring once.

The specimen was PBMCs, collected before nivolumab (anti-PD-1) treatment. This TCR was recovered from a person aged 35-80 years with oral cavity squamous cell carcinoma. The gene calls are TRBV4-1 and TRBJ2-7, with D unresolved. The CDR3 nucleotides read TGCGCCAGCAGCCAAGATGCCCGGAACTCCGAGCAGTACTTC. Amino acids: CASSQDARNSEQYF.